Presented here are 14 T cell receptor beta chains from one specimen sequenced in a study of OX40 agonist ivuxolimab in advanced cancers. Here immunoSEQ multiplex PCR was the method, and the copy in TCRdb shows in-frame clones only, minus some. The repertoire includes about 60,000 clones, about 85% of them detected once, and more than 3% sits in the top ten. Sequencing used CD4+ or CD8+ T cells sorted from blood, obtained in a trial of the OX40 agonist ivuxolimab. These receptors originate from an adult with an advanced solid tumor such as melanoma, head and neck, liver or kidney cancer.

The chain carries TRBV19 and TRBJ1-1; weak D call: TRBD1 (5 bases). The V end lost 6 bases, the J end lost 1 base, and 9 bases lay between the germline ends. From germline, CDR1 is LNHDA and CDR2 SQIVND (reference sequence). The CDR3 consists of 13 residues. CDR3 sequence reads: CASRAQGNTEAFF. CDR3 in DNA: TGTGCCAGTAGAGCTCAGGGGAACACTGAAGCTTTCTTT.

The gene calls are TRBV9 and TRBJ1-6, with a possible D match to TRBD1 (6 bases). This CDR3 has 15 residues. Germline V lookup: CDR1 SGDLS, CDR2 YYNGEE. V lost 0 bases and J 8 bases, leaving 12 bases between the germline ends. The CDR3 region is CASSVAHEGDSPLHF. DNA of the CDR3: TGTGCCAGCAGCGTAGCCCATGAGGGGGATTCACCCCTCCACTTT.

This clone appeared a single time. The CDR3 loop is CASSLEGDPPYEQYF. The CDR3 nucleotides are TGTGCCAGCAGCTTGGAAGGGGACCCCCCCTACGAGCAGTACTTC. V and J are TRBV5-8 and TRBJ2-7; D possibly matches TRBD1 or TRBD2 (5 bases each). The V gene lost 0 bases and the J gene lost 2 bases, with 12 bases spanning the gap. Germline V CDR1 and CDR2: SGHTS, YDEGEE. The CDR3 sequence is 15 residues long.

This clone was counted between two and nine times. This chain links TRBV4-3 with TRBJ2-5, with D hard to call. The CDR3 runs 13 residues. V dropped 3 bases and J dropped 1 base, with 6 bases sitting between them. Germline CDR1 LGHNA, CDR2 YSLEER. CDR3 protein: CASSQDRQETQYF. DNA for the CDR3: TGCGCCAGCAGCCAGGACCGCCAAGAGACCCAGTACTTC.

This clone is a singleton in its sample. This chain links TRBV27 with TRBJ1-1; D is unresolved. The CDR3 has 14 residues. V lost 3 bases, J lost 1 base, and 9 bases lay in between. Germline-derived CDR1 and CDR2 are MNHEY and SMNVEV (reference sequence). CDR3 DNA: TGTGCCAGCAGTTTCGGCCGGAAGAACACTGAAGCTTTCTTT. It translates to CASSFGRKNTEAFF.

The rearrangement uses TRBV2 and TRBJ1-2; D remains ambiguous. The CDR3 is 13 residues long. CDR1 and CDR2 from the germline V gene are SNHLY and FYNNEI. Trimming took 3 bases from V and 4 from J, leaving 9 bases between them. Here the CDR3 reads CASSDGHGYGYTF. In DNA, the CDR3 is TGTGCCAGCAGTGATGGGCACGGCTATGGCTACACCTTC.

The chain links TRBV5-1 to TRBJ2-3; 7 bases are shared with TRBD1. Germline V gene data show CDR1 as SGHRS and CDR2 as YFSETQ. CDR3 length equals 14 residues. The J segment lost 5 bases and the V segment lost 3 bases, leaving 6 bases of the junction unmatched. This chain's CDR3 is CASSSGTDQDTQYF. The CDR3 bases are TGCGCCAGCAGCTCTGGGACAGATCAAGATACGCAGTATTTT.

The chain employs TRBV9 and TRBJ2-2, with TRBD2 as a possible D gene (6 bases). The CDR3 covers 14 residues. The V and J ends lost 3 bases and 6 bases respectively, with 12 bases between them. Germline CDR1 SGDLS, CDR2 YYNGEE. The CDR3, as DNA: TGTGCCAGCAGCGCGAGGAGGGACGCCGGGGAGCTGTTTTTT. This codes for CASSARRDAGELFF. The entire variable domain, with the rest obtained from reference TRBV9 and TRBJ2-2, is as follows: DSGVTQTPKHLITATGQRVTLRCSPRSGDLSVYWYQQSLDQGLQFLIQYYNGEERAKGNILERFSAQQFPDLHSELNLSSLELGDSALYFCASSARRDAGELFFGEGSRLTVL.

This sequence joins TRBV5-1 and TRBJ1-1; 10 bases match TRBD1. Germline V gene lookup returns CDR1 SGHRS and CDR2 YFSETQ. V gave up 3 bases and J gave up 6 bases; unmatched junction bases: 8. The CDR3 sequence is 15 residues long. The DNA of the CDR3 is TGCGCCAGCAGCTCTACCGGGACAGGGGCCCCTGAAGCTTTCTTT. Protein: CASSSTGTGAPEAFF.

V and J are TRBV4-1 and TRBJ1-2, with TRBD1 matching over 11 bases. Germline values: CDR1 MGHRA, CDR2 YSYEKL. The CDR3 has 15 amino acids. Unmatched junction bases numbered 3, after V lost 0 bases and J lost 6 bases. The CDR3 protein is CASSQDGQGADGYTF. CDR3 nucleotides: TGCGCCAGCAGCCAAGACGGACAGGGGGCGGATGGCTACACCTTC.

Here the CDR3 DNA reads TGTGCCAGCATCCGGTACACTGAAGCTTTCTTT. Protein product: CASIRYTEAFF. The chain couples TRBV6-5 to TRBJ1-1; D gene ambiguous. The CDR3 sequence is 11 residues long. The V end lost 7 bases, the J end lost 3 bases, and 6 bases lay between the germline ends. Per germline, CDR1 MNHEY and CDR2 SVGAGI.

The V call is TRBV2, the J call TRBJ2-3; TRBD1 agrees at 9 bases. The germline CDR1 and CDR2 sequences are SNHLY and FYNNEI. V was clipped by 4 bases and J by 2 bases; unmatched bases: 4. CDR3 length equals 15 residues. The DNA for the CDR3 is TGTGCCAGCAGTGTAAGGACAGGGGACACAGATACGCAGTATTTT. Protein sequence: CASSVRTGDTDTQYF.

This chain connects TRBV11-2 to TRBJ2-2, with 11 positions matching TRBD1. The CDR3 loop spans 15 amino acids. Germline V CDR1 and CDR2: SGHAT, FQNNGV. With V trimmed by 6 bases and J by 7 bases, 7 bases remained unmatched. CDR3 sequence reads: CASRRPGQGVGELFF. CDR3 bases: TGTGCCAGCAGACGACCGGGACAGGGGGTCGGGGAGCTGTTTTTT.

J is TRBJ2-5 and V is TRBV12-2; no check of the table's D call, TRBD2, against the DNA was made. TRBV12-2 is flagged as a pseudogene. This CDR3 comprises 16 residues. The CDR3 DNA reads TGTGCAAGTCGCTTAGGTTCCGCTAGCGGGGGAGAGACCCAGTACTTC. It yields the protein CASRLGSASGGETQYF.